This TCR beta chain is from a study of identical twins. TCRdb used MiXCR to reprocess the 5' RACE reads, holding one entry per CDR3 protein. The sample yields around 340,000 distinct CDR3 sequences, roughly 10% seen once. Looked up from germline, CDR1 is LGHNT and CDR2 is FRNRAP. V lost 0 bases to trimming and J lost 3 bases, with 12 bases between them. The CDR3 loop spans 16 amino acids. Study observations and caveats: Zero-insertion findings could be partly confounded by invariant cells (MAIT and iNKT cells). Beta clonotypes that were abundant in cord blood contained fewer insertions, a pattern absent from memory repertoires.

This clonotype was detected ten times or more. Its antigen is currently unknown. Sequencing was performed on naive T cells sorted from blood. The V call is TRBV12-5, the J call TRBJ1-3, with D possibly matching TRBD1 (6 bases). The TCR comes from a woman between 45 and 65 years old in good health. CDR3 sequence: CASGLVLGARGNTIYF. In nucleotides, the CDR3 is TGTGCTAGTGGTTTGGTACTGGGGGCTCGTGGAAACACCATATATTTT. Based on the CDR3 plus reference TRBV12-5 and TRBJ1-3, the full variable domain is DARVTQTPRHKVTEMGQEVTMRCQPILGHNTVFWYRQTMMQGLELLAYFRNRAPLDDSGMPKDRFSAEMPDATLATLKIQPSEPRDSAVYFCASGLVLGARGNTIYFGEGSWLTVV.